This section outlines one T cell receptor (beta chain) sequence together with its context. Libraries were prepared by immunoSEQ multiplex PCR; TCRdb keeps only in-frame clonotypes and omits some of them. This table has around 140,000 clones, around nine tenths appearing once. The V gene's germline CDR1 is SGDLS and CDR2 YYNGEE. This CDR3 is 15 amino acids long. The junction had 4 bases not matched to a gene; V was cut back by 1 base and J by 4 bases. The data originate from a study of cytomegalovirus exposure and HLA in healthy donors. This receptor was identified in a man aged 18 to 35 in good health and CMV-seropositive. This chain joins TRBV9 and TRBJ2-3, with 9 nucleotides matching TRBD1. Sequenced sample: PBMCs. In DNA form, the CDR3 reads TGTGCCAGCAGCGTAAAGGGGGACAGGGCAGATACGCAGTATTTT. Translation: CASSVKGDRADTQYF.